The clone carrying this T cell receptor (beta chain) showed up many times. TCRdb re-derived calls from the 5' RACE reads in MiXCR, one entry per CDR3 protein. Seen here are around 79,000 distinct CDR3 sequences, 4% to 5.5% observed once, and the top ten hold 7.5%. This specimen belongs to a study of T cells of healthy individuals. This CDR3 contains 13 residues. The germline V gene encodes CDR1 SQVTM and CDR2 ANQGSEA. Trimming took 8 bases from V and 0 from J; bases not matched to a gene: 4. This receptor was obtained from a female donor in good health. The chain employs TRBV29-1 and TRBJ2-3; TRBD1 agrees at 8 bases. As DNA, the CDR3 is TGCAGCACTGGACAGGGTAGCACAGATACGCAGTATTTT. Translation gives CSTGQGSTDTQYF.